The entry below describes one TCR beta chain. This entry is derived from a study of blood T cells in healthy people across ages. The authors ran a second PCR of roughly 6 to 12 cycles using a sample-barcoded 5' primer and a J-beta primer mix. From the 5' RACE reads, TCRdb called clonotypes with MiXCR, one entry per CDR3 protein. Of about 1.8 million distinct CDR3 sequences listed, 49% are singletons. CDR3 length: 15 residues. J gave up 5 bases and V 0 bases, and 2 bases lay outside the gene matches. From germline, CDR1 is LGHNA and CDR2 YSLEER. The sequencing sample was made of blood. This clonotype was sampled from a woman in her 40s in good health. V and J are TRBV4-3 and TRBJ2-7, with 12 bases matching TRBD1. The CDR3 loop reads CASSQDGTGGHEQYF. The CDR3 nucleotides read TGCGCCAGCAGCCAAGACGGGACAGGGGGCCACGAGCAGTACTTC.